Listed here are 25 T cell receptor beta chains from one sample, sequenced in a study of T cells after yellow fever vaccination. From the 5' RACE reads, TCRdb called clonotypes with MiXCR, one entry per CDR3 protein. The sample has approximately 260,000 distinct CDR3 sequences; approximately 12% are singletons. Sequencing used CD4+ T cells sorted from PBMCs, obtained 45 days after the yellow fever booster vaccination. Receptor source: a man aged 25 to 40 who received the YFV17D yellow fever vaccine.

The rearrangement uses TRBV5-1 and TRBJ2-3; TRBD2 aligns across 7 bases. The CDR3 spans 15 residues. Germline-derived CDR1 and CDR2 are SGHRS and YFSETQ. Germline trimming cut 5 bases from V and 5 bases from J; bases unmatched to any gene: 11. DNA for the CDR3: TGCGCCAGCAGTCCCGGGGGGTCTAATAGAGATACGCAGTATTTT. It codes for CASSPGGSNRDTQYF.

This clonotype was recorded at least ten times. This chain uses TRBV6-1 with TRBJ1-1, with no clear D. From germline, CDR1 is MNHNS and CDR2 SASEGT. Trimming pared 5 bases from V and 5 bases from J, leaving 18 bases between. CDR3 length: 15 residues. For the CDR3, the DNA is TGTGCCAGCAGTAGAGCAGTGGCGTTTGCGACTGAAGCTTTCTTT. This gives the protein CASSRAVAFATEAFF.

This clonotype was detected a few times. The chain recombines TRBV20-1 with TRBJ2-7; D is perhaps TRBD2 (6 bases). The CDR3 is 16 amino acids. Germline CDR1 is DFQATT and CDR2 is SNEGSKA (reference sequence). With 3 bases removed from V and 0 bases from J, the gap between germline ends came to 18 bases. CDR3 sequence (DNA): TGCAGTGCTAGCAGCATACCGGGACTCAGCTCCTACGAGCAGTACTTC. Its protein is CSASSIPGLSSYEQYF.

This clonotype was counted between two and nine times. The chain links TRBV7-2 to TRBJ1-6; TRBD1 matches 8 bases. With V trimmed by 4 bases and J by 0 bases, 5 bases remained unmatched. The length of the CDR3 is 17 residues. Germline V gene lookup returns CDR1 SGHTA and CDR2 FQGNSA. In DNA form, the CDR3 reads TGTGCCAGCAGCTACCGGACAGGGAGCTCCTATAATTCACCCCTCCACTTT. Its translation: CASSYRTGSSYNSPLHF. The entire variable domain, with the rest obtained from reference TRBV7-2 and TRBJ1-6, is as follows: GAGVSQSPSNKVTEKGKDVELRCDPISGHTALYWYRQSLGQGLEFLIYFQGNSAPDKSGLPSDRFSAERTGGSVSTLTIQRTQQEDSAVYLCASSYRTGSSYNSPLHFGNGTRLTVT.

V gene TRBV5-1 combines with J gene TRBJ2-7, with 7 bases lining up with TRBD1. Trimming removed 2 bases from V and 2 bases from J; junction bases left unmatched: 4. The CDR3 has 14 residues. Per the germline V gene, CDR1 is SGHRS and CDR2 is YFSETQ. The chain's CDR3 is CASSFGTVPYEQYF. The CDR3 region has the DNA TGCGCCAGCAGCTTCGGGACAGTACCCTACGAGCAGTACTTC.

V usage is TRBV7-2 and J usage is TRBJ2-3; TRBD2 matches at 13 bases. Trimming took 5 bases from V and 6 from J; bases not matched to a gene: 2. Germline loops: CDR1 SGHTA, CDR2 FQGNSA. The CDR3 sequence is 14 residues long. CDR3: CASSRLAGGDTQYF. In nucleotides, the CDR3 is TGTGCCAGCAGCAGACTAGCGGGAGGCGATACGCAGTATTTT. Based on the CDR3 plus reference TRBV7-2 and TRBJ2-3, the full variable domain is GAGVSQSPSNKVTEKGKDVELRCDPISGHTALYWYRQSLGQGLEFLIYFQGNSAPDKSGLPSDRFSAERTGGSVSTLTIQRTQQEDSAVYLCASSRLAGGDTQYFGPGTRLTVL.

This clonotype has ten or more counts. This chain connects TRBV6-1 to TRBJ2-5; TRBD1 might be the D (6 bases). There are 13 residues in the CDR3. Trimming stripped 5 bases from V and 3 bases from J, with 10 bases between. CDR1 is MNHNS and CDR2 is SASEGT in the germline V gene. The CDR3 bases are TGTGCCAGCAGTCCACGGACAGAAGAGACCCAGTACTTC. Protein sequence: CASSPRTEETQYF.

This clonotype occurred a few times. The chain uses TRBV7-6 and TRBJ1-4; D remains unclear. The CDR3 is made up of 14 amino acids. Germline values: CDR1 SGHVS, CDR2 FNYEAQ. Trimming shortened V by 4 bases and J by 7 bases, and 13 bases separated the two germline ends. The CDR3 nucleotides read TGTGCCAGCAGCTCCCGGGGTAGTACTGAAAAACTGTTTTTT. Protein: CASSSRGSTEKLFF.

This clonotype was seen at least ten times. This chain joins TRBV6-6 and TRBJ1-1; D is possibly TRBD1 (5 bases). CDR3 length equals 13 residues. V gave up 7 bases and J gave up 4 bases, with 13 bases separating them. Germline V gene data show CDR1 as MNHNY and CDR2 as SVGAGI (reference sequence). The CDR3 protein is CASNRDGPTEAFF. In nucleotides, the CDR3 is TGTGCCAGCAATCGGGACGGGCCCACTGAAGCTTTCTTT.

This clonotype came up a few times. V gene TRBV20-1 combines with J gene TRBJ1-2; a possible D gene is TRBD1 (5 bases). The length of the CDR3 is 12 residues. V lost 6 bases and J 2 bases, leaving 10 bases between the germline ends. Germline values: CDR1 DFQATT, CDR2 SNEGSKA (reference sequence). CDR3 region: CSATGLNYGYTF. The CDR3 region has the DNA TGCAGTGCAACGGGACTGAACTATGGCTACACCTTC.

The chain uses TRBV6-1 and TRBJ2-7; D is unresolved. V was clipped by 5 bases and J by 2 bases, with 13 bases between them. Looked up from germline, CDR1 is MNHNS and CDR2 is SASEGT. The CDR3 is made up of 14 amino acids. The CDR3 loop is CASSRISKAYEQYF. The CDR3 DNA reads as TGTGCCAGCAGTCGGATCTCTAAAGCCTACGAGCAGTACTTC.

This clonotype has only one observation. The chain links TRBV5-1 to TRBJ2-3; 15 nucleotides agree with TRBD2. The CDR3 runs to 17 residues. The V and J ends lost 4 bases and 0 bases, in that order; junction bases with no gene match: 3. Germline CDR1 and CDR2: SGHRS and YFSETQ. Here the CDR3 DNA reads TGCGCCAGCAGCCACGGGACTAGCGGGAGGAGCACAGATACGCAGTATTTT. The encoded protein is CASSHGTSGRSTDTQYF.

In this sample, this clonotype turned up a few times. This sequence joins TRBV7-2 and TRBJ1-2; TRBD1 is a possible D gene (6 bases). There are 15 residues in the CDR3. V was cut by 7 bases and J by 3 bases, with 18 bases left in between. CDR1 is SGHTA and CDR2 is FQGNSA in the germline V gene. CDR3 sequence reads: CASNNFGGSDYGYTF. CDR3 bases: TGTGCCAGCAACAACTTCGGGGGCTCCGACTATGGCTACACCTTC.

This clonotype was counted between two and nine times. The rearrangement links TRBV21-1 to TRBJ2-5; TRBD2 is the table's D call and was not checked against the DNA. TRBV21-1 corresponds to a pseudogene. CDR3 length equals 14 residues. The CDR3 reads CASVGGRTQETQYF. The CDR3 bases are TGTGCCAGCGTTGGCGGGAGGACGCAAGAGACCCAGTACTTC.

The genes are TRBV10-2 and TRBJ2-3; 8 nucleotides agree with TRBD2. Trimming removed 7 bases from V and 0 bases from J; junction bases left unmatched: 6. The CDR3 has 15 amino acids. Germline V lookup: CDR1 WSHSY, CDR2 SAAADI. The CDR3 DNA is TGCGCCAGCACCTCGGGACTAGTTAGCACAGATACGCAGTATTTT. Protein sequence: CASTSGLVSTDTQYF.

Only a few counts were recorded for this clonotype. The DNA of the CDR3 is TGTGCCAGCAGTTTATCTCGGCGGCGAAGCGCCAGAATGGCAGATACGCAGTATTTT. The encoded protein is CASSLSRRRSARMADTQYF. The chain links TRBV27 to TRBJ2-3; D remains ambiguous. V was trimmed by 0 bases and J by 4 bases, leaving 23 bases between them. This CDR3 comprises 19 residues. CDR1 and CDR2 from the germline V gene are MNHEY and SMNVEV (reference sequence).

The rearrangement joins TRBV6-5 to TRBJ2-6; D is undetermined. This CDR3 is 15 amino acids long. The germline V gene has CDR1 MNHEY and CDR2 SVGAGI. The V and J ends lost 4 bases and 0 bases respectively, with 7 bases between them. This CDR3 reads CASSSFVSGANVLTF. The CDR3 DNA is TGTGCCAGCAGTTCGTTCGTCTCTGGGGCCAACGTCCTGACTTTC.

Many counts were recorded for this clonotype. V gene TRBV6-6 combines with J gene TRBJ2-1; tentatively, D is TRBD2 (6 bases). V was clipped by 5 bases and J by 4 bases, with 12 bases between them. The germline gives CDR1 MNHNY, CDR2 SVGAGI (reference sequence). The CDR3 totals 14 residues. DNA for the CDR3: TGTGCCAGCAGTCAGGACTACGTATACAATGAGCAGTTCTTC. This encodes CASSQDYVYNEQFF.

This clonotype was seen more than once but under ten times. V is TRBV5-1 and J is TRBJ2-1, with D possibly being TRBD2 (6 bases). The germline CDR1 and CDR2 sequences are SGHRS and YFSETQ. V lost 6 bases and J 0 bases, leaving 13 bases between the germline ends. The CDR3 runs 15 residues. DNA for the CDR3: TGCGCCAGCATAGCGGAAAGGAGCTCCTACAATGAGCAGTTCTTC. Translating it yields CASIAERSSYNEQFF.

This clonotype was seen only a few times. The rearrangement joins TRBV10-1 to TRBJ2-3; D perhaps matches TRBD2 (6 bases). Deletions cut 4 bases from V and 2 bases from J, with 10 bases between. Germline assignment: CDR1 WNHNN and CDR2 SYGVQD (reference sequence). The CDR3 totals 14 residues. DNA for the CDR3: TGCGCCAGCAGTGTCGGGGGACCCACAGATACGCAGTATTTT. It codes for CASSVGGPTDTQYF.

This clonotype was picked up a small number of times. The chain uses TRBV24-1 and TRBJ2-1; possibly TRBD1 for D (6 bases). The CDR3 length is 15 residues. Trimming stripped 4 bases from V and 7 bases from J, with 16 bases between. Germline-derived CDR1 and CDR2 are KGHDR and SFDVKD. The CDR3 sequence is CATSDFTGSLNEQFF. The CDR3 DNA follows: TGTGCCACCAGTGACTTTACAGGGAGCCTTAATGAGCAGTTCTTC.

The V gene is TRBV2, the J gene TRBJ2-7; the match to TRBD1 covers 11 bases. The CDR3 is 15 amino acids. The trim removed 8 bases at V and 4 bases at J, leaving 10 bases unmatched. Germline loops: CDR1 SNHLY, CDR2 FYNNEI. The CDR3 sequence: CASSGGTGGIYEQYF. The CDR3 DNA reads as TGTGCCAGCTCGGGGGGGACAGGGGGGATTTACGAGCAGTACTTC. Using reference TRBV2 and TRBJ2-7 for the parts outside the CDR3, the full variable domain is EPEVTQTPSHQVTQMGQEVILRCVPISNHLYFYWYRQILGQKVEFLVSFYNNEISEKSEIFDDQFSVERPDGSNFTLKIRSTKLEDSAMYFCASSGGTGGIYEQYFGPGTRLTVT.

V gene TRBV7-8 combines with J gene TRBJ1-2; possible D gene TRBD1, 5 bases. This CDR3 is built from 16 residues. Trimming took off 1 base at V and 1 base at J, with 13 bases between the two ends. Germline CDR1 reads SGHVS; CDR2 reads FQNEAQ. CDR3 nucleotides: TGTGCCAGCAGCTTAGGGGAGGGACGAATTAACTATGGCTACACCTTC. It encodes CASSLGEGRINYGYTF.

This clonotype was detected once. The chain joins TRBV5-5 to TRBJ2-3; D not certain. This CDR3 is built from 14 residues. Trimming removed 4 bases at V and 6 bases at J, with 15 bases between. Germline V gene data show CDR1 as SGHKS and CDR2 as YYEKEE (reference sequence). CDR3 in amino acids: CASSPGLHLDTQYF. In DNA, the CDR3 is TGTGCCAGCAGCCCTGGGCTCCACTTGGATACGCAGTATTTT.

J is TRBJ2-2 and V is TRBV20-1, with 10 bases fitting TRBD1. The trim removed 1 base at V and 7 bases at J, leaving 12 bases unmatched. There are 17 residues in the CDR3. The V gene's germline CDR1 is DFQATT and CDR2 SNEGSKA (reference sequence). The CDR3: CSARVFPTGGANGELFF. The CDR3 DNA reads TGCAGTGCTAGAGTTTTTCCGACAGGGGGCGCTAACGGGGAGCTGTTTTTT.